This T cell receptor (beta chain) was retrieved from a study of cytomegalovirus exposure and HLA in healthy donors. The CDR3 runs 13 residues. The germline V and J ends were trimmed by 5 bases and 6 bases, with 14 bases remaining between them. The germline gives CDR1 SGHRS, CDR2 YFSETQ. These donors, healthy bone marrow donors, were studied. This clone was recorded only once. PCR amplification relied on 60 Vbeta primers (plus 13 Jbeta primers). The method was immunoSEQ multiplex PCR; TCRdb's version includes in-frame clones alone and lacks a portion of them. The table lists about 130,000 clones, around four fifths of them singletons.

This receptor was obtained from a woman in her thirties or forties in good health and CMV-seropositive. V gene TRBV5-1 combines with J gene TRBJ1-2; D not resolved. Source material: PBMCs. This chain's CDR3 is CASSSRGWDGYTF. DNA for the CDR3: TGCGCCAGCAGTTCCCGGGGTTGGGATGGCTACACCTTC.